This T cell receptor (beta chain) was obtained from a study of blood T cell repertoires in COVID-19. Study background: Nucleic acid was either cDNA or gDNA, and it came from T cells, B-cell-depleted T cells, or PBMCs.

Produced via immunoSEQ multiplex PCR; TCRdb's table is partial and in-frame only. Of some 190,000 clones in the sample, around 81% were seen once. Germline V gene lookup returns CDR1 SGHNT and CDR2 YYREEE (reference sequence). V was shortened by 0 bases and J by 0 bases, with 7 bases between the two germline ends. The CDR3 runs 15 residues. The receptor was derived from a woman aged 40 to 50 with COVID-19, enrolled during active disease. The sequencing input was peripheral blood. The chain employs TRBV5-4 and TRBJ1-3; tentatively, D is TRBD1 (5 bases). The CDR3 DNA follows: TGTGCCAGCAGCTTGGCGGGGGTCTCTGGAAACACCATATATTTT. This encodes CASSLAGVSGNTIYF.